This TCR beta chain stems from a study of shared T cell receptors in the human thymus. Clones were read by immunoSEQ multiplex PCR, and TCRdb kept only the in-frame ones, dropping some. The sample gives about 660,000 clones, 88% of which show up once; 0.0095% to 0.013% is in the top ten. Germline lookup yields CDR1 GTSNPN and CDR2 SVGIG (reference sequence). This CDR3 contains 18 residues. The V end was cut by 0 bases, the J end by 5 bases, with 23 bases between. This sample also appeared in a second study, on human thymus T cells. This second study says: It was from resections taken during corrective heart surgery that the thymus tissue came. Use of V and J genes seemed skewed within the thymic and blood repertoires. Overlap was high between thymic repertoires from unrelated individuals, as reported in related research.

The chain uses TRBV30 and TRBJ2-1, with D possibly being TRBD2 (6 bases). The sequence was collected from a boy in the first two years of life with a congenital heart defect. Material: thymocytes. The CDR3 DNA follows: TGTGCCTGGAGTGTAGGCCAATACCGGGACTCCGAAGACAATGAGCAGTTCTTC. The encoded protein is CAWSVGQYRDSEDNEQFF.